This TCR beta chain was obtained from a study of cytomegalovirus exposure and HLA in healthy donors (TCRdb year 2017). For the study in its entirety: According to an earlier analysis of a few hundred of the donors, roughly 180 million T cells yielded roughly 110 million unique TCR beta sequences and 276 Gb of sequence data. To predict cytomegalovirus infection status, the study brought together high-throughput TCR immunosequencing, statistical association of individual TCRs with disease status, and machine learning. The later analysis used no new phenotypic data to find candidate immune exposures, relying instead on TCR beta sequences and their occurrence across donors. Across around 400 genotyped donors of the cohort, an average of about 240,000 unique TCR beta nucleotide sequences per donor were sequenced, and approximately 19% of those sequences were non-productive. The study profiled the T cell repertoires of about 640 subjects by immunosequencing and related them to cytomegalovirus serostatus. In a later analysis, previously published TCR beta repertoires from 666 donors were re-analyzed and high-resolution HLA genotyping was added so that TCR occurrence patterns could be studied. All discovery cohort repertoires had been generated using a single sequencing platform. Genome-wide SNP genotypes for about 65% of the 666 donors were used in a later genetic analysis, which treated that subset as a discovery cohort. An earlier analysis of approximately 640 of the donors applied high-throughput TCR beta sequencing to assess whether each TCR beta V gene segment acted as functional or pseudogenic. The number of donors typed differed by locus, with about 629-640 for A, B, C, DRB1 and DQB1, 522 for DQA1, under 610 for DPA1, and around 450 for DPB1. The study aimed to test whether signatures of past pathogen exposure could be identified by cataloging public T cell receptors. Donor age, sex, ethnicity and CMV serostatus were compiled together with the repertoire data. HLA typing covered class I and class II loci at four-digit resolution. Along with the roughly 610-subject first cohort, a separate validation cohort of more than 90 different subjects was used. Of the 300 to 500 genotyped donors, 81% were placed in the genetic ancestry cluster associated with self-reported Caucasian donors. An early release that covered roughly 600 HLA-typed donors contained 250 to 350 gigabases of sequencing data and approximately 85 million unique TCR sequences. Roughly 5 DR-DQ haplotypes were handled as single units for association and clustering, since linkage in the cohort was strong. Here is what the overall study found, with its caveats: A further reported finding was that TCR beta sequences accurately predicted the HLA-A and HLA-B alleles for most subjects in the first cohort. A later genetic analysis associated a missense DCLRE1C variant with V-gene and J-gene trimming of TCR beta chains, and an independent cohort replicated the association. Because counts were too low, roughly 16 rarely observed V segments, including chromosome 9 orphons, were left out of the earlier analysis of 587 of the donors. Linkage disequilibrium might explain the correlated functional status among segregating V segments, but an unknown experimental factor could not be ruled out. This cohort had only TCR beta chains sequenced, and the lack of alpha or paired-chain data limited which features could be detected. HLA typing was unavailable for some donors at each locus, so association tests used only the typed subset. The only immune exposure information available for the cohort was CMV serostatus. The study listed 164 TCR beta chains as associated with cytomegalovirus. The authors suggested that the approach could potentially be generalized to other disease states and immunological phenotypes. Across donors, most TCR sequences were observed very rarely, whereas some public TCRs were present in many individuals. Presence/absence analyses assumed roughly uniform sequencing depth across donors, an assumption that may not hold. In a later analysis, TCR association rates were found to vary across HLA loci, with the most associated TCRs seen for DRB1 alleles and the fewest for HLA-C alleles. The classifier was reported to diagnose cytomegalovirus status with high specificity and sensitivity in both the original and validation cohorts. In a later analysis, several top co-occurrence clusters were reported to appear linked to parvovirus B19, influenza, CMV and Epstein-Barr virus. In vitro tests confirmed that a few of the cytomegalovirus-associated TCR beta chains recognize cytomegalovirus antigens. A group of highly shared sequence variants was considered likely to be a technical artifact of the sequencing pipeline. In an earlier analysis of 587 of the donors, most TCR beta V segments appeared in productive rearrangements about 87% or about 30% of the time, broadly matching IMGT annotations. In a later analysis, 16,951 TCR beta sequences were associated with specific HLA alleles at a false discovery rate of 0.05. Most CMV-associated TCR beta chains appeared to be HLA-restricted in a later analysis, and the HLA associations seemed to be driven largely by CMV exposure. Because the 87-base-pair reads could not distinguish some IMGT-functional V segments, including TRBV6-2 and TRBV6-3, those segments were excluded. In a later analysis, HLA-associated TCR beta chains were found to be more clonally expanded and to have lower generation probabilities than equally common non-associated chains. Strong co-occurrence of HLA alleles, especially DR and DQ, made assigning TCR associations to individual alleles difficult. According to a later genetic analysis, donors in an Asian-associated ancestry cluster had fewer N-insertions in productive TCRs than the approximately 700-donor mean.

The CDR3 contains 14 residues, cysteine and phenylalanine counted. Only CDR3 DNA remains: 42 bases, in frame from the first base. Relative to germline, V is missing 6 bases and J is missing 4 bases, with 6 bases of the junction outside any gene match. In the germline V gene (reference sequence), CDR1 corresponds to MNHEY and CDR2 to SMNVEV. The library relied on the immunoSEQ multiplex PCR assay. For the multiplex PCR, a mixture combining 60 forward primers for TCR Vbeta segments and 13 reverse primers for TCR Jbeta segments was used. Amplification of the CDR3 region of rearranged TCR beta genes was performed with a multiplex PCR assay on genomic DNA. The amplified TCR beta libraries were sequenced on the Illumina HiSeq System as 87-base-pair reads. On the authors' methods: In a later analysis, about 80 million unique TCR beta chains were counted across the 690 or so repertoires, and approximately 9.9 million of these chains were shared by at least two donors. Raw reads were error-corrected and collapsed into unique sequences with a nearest-neighbor algorithm that merged closely related sequences to remove PCR and sequencing errors. V, D and J gene segments were assigned by aligning CDR3 sequences to IMGT reference sequences. For a sequence to be retained, a match of at least six nucleotides was required to both a V gene segment and a J gene segment. Rearrangements were called productive when the CDR3 lacked stop codons and stayed in frame with V and J; all others were non-productive. Following IMGT convention, CDR3 was defined as the stretch from the second conserved V-encoded cysteine up to the conserved J-encoded phenylalanine. The earlier analysis of about 640 of the donors excluded any sequence lacking an unambiguous match to a single V gene segment. An earlier analysis of some 610 of the donors called V segments functional above 56.7% productive rearrangements and segregating when the between-donor standard deviation exceeded 5%. To diagnose cytomegalovirus status from the catalog of TCR beta chain sequences, a statistical classification framework was built. V and J gene assignment, in a later analysis, came from comparing TCR nucleotide sequences with IMGT/GENE-DB human TR gene sequences. Using the TCRdist pipeline, a later analysis assigned CDR3 sequences along with most-parsimonious VDJ recombination scenarios. A later analysis defined each TCR beta chain by its CDR3 amino acid sequence plus V-gene family, and excluded reads lacking a unique V-gene family. As a way to deal with suspected cross-contamination and a sequencing artifact, a later analysis dropped roughly 600 nucleotide sequences that were highly shared and had low generation probability. In a later analysis, a clonal expansion index was calculated for each public chain from normalized within-repertoire ranks of inferred template counts. In a later analysis, generation probabilities were computed using a VDJ recombination model fitted to out-of-frame rearrangements, and the results were checked against IGoR. A later analysis scored TCR-TCR, TCR-HLA and TCR-CMV co-occurrence with hypergeometric tests, applying a repertoire-size bias correction to TCR pairs. In a later analysis, false discovery rates were estimated by permuting HLA or CMV assignments 20 times. A later analysis grouped co-occurring TCRs with DBSCAN, adding TCRdist sequence similarity when clustering within HLA-allele-positive subsets. Repertoires with fewer than 30,000 or more than 120,000 public chains, plus five repertoires with anomalous nucleotide sharing, were excluded from co-occurrence clustering. Entries here come from immuneACCESS through TCRdb and include only in-frame sequences with V and J called. Some clones fail to appear in such tables; in the studies checked, an unresolved V gene covers under half of the shortfall, and the cause of the remainder is unknown. V, J and clone size are taken as reported in that table, and D and trimming were inferred from the DNA itself. The sample has 150,000 to 250,000 clones on record, around 78% of them singletons. About 2.1% of the sample comes from the top ten.

The cohort comprised 710 or so healthy bone marrow donors. At the time of sampling, all cohort members were nominally healthy, though unrecorded immune exposures were likely present. The donor was CMV seronegative and belonged to the group of approximately 320 seronegative cohort members. Each donor provided a peripheral blood sample, and peripheral blood mononuclear cells were used for TCR beta sequencing. Genomic DNA was extracted from the blood cell samples with the Qiagen DNeasy Blood Extraction Kit. The sample holds one count of this clone. Its antigen is unknown. No base quality values were provided; no much bigger clone lies one nucleotide off.

The chain is made from TRBV27 and TRBJ2-7, with 10 bases matching TRBD2. The sequencing sample was made of PBMCs. This clonotype was obtained from a man aged 30-40 years in good health and CMV-seronegative. CDR3 protein: CASSTLAGRYEQYF. The DNA sequence is TGTGCCAGCAGCACACTAGCGGGAAGGTACGAGCAGTACTTC.